This T cell receptor beta chain is from a study of blood T cell repertoires in COVID-19. Overall study context: Sites across the United States, Italy and Spain contributed samples from acute and convalescent COVID-19. PBMCs, B-cell-depleted T cells, or T cells were the source of the cDNA or gDNA that made up the material.

This CDR3 has 16 amino acids. Trimming stripped 5 bases from V and 4 bases from J, with 18 bases between. Germline V lookup: CDR1 KGHSH, CDR2 LQKENI. In the authors' methods: From reference gene primer amplification, estimates of nucleated cell counts were derived. Sequencing used immunoSEQ multiplex PCR; TCRdb keeps in-frame clones, though not all of them. That table furnishes V, J and clone size, whereas the DNA furnished D and trimming. The sample contains 150,000 to 180,000 clones, around 85% of which appear only once. Patients of the Seattle cohort, enrolled during active infection, were followed longitudinally.

The receptor comes from a man in his 60s with COVID-19, enrolled during active disease. The sample comprised peripheral blood. The chain joins TRBV18 to TRBJ1-5; the D is unclear. This chain's CDR3 is CASSVEAASLNQPQHF. For the CDR3, the DNA is TGTGCCAGCTCAGTGGAGGCTGCCAGCCTTAATCAGCCCCAGCATTTT. Complete variable domain (other parts from reference TRBV18 and TRBJ1-5): NAGVMQNPRHLVRRRGQEARLRCSPMKGHSHVYWYRQLPEEGLKFMVYLQKENIIDESGMPKERFSAEFPKEGPSILRIQQVVRGDSAAYFCASSVEAASLNQPQHFGDGTRLSIL.